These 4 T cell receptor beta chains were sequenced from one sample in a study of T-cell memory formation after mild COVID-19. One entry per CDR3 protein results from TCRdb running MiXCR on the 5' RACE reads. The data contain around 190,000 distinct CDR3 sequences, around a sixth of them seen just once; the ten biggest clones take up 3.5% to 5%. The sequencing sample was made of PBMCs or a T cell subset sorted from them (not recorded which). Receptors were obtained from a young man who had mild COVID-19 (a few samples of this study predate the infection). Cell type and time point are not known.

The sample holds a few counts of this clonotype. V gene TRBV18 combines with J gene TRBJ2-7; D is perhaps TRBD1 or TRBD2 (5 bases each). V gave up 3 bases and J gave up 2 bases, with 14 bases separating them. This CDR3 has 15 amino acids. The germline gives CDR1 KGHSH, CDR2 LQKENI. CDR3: CASSPFRDGTYEQYF. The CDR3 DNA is TGTGCCAGCTCACCCTTCCGGGACGGAACCTACGAGCAGTACTTC.

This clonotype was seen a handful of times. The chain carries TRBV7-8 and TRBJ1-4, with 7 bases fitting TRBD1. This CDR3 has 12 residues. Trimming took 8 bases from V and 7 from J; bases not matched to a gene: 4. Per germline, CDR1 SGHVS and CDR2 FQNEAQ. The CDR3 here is CASATGAEKLFF. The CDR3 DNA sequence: TGTGCCAGCGCAACAGGGGCTGAAAAACTGTTTTTT.

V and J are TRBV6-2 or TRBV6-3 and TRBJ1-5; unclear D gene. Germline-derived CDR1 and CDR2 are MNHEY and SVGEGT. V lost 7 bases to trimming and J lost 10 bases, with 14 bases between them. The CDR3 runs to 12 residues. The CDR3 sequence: CASNQDRSPQHF. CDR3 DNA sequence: TGTGCCAGCAACCAAGACCGAAGCCCCCAGCATTTT.

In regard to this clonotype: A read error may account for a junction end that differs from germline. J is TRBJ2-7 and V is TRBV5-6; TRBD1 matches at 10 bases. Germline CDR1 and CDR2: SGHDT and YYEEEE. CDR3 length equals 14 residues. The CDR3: CASSLVVTGGEEYF. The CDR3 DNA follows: TGTGCCAGCAGCTTAGTGGTGACAGGGGGCGAGGAGTACTTC.